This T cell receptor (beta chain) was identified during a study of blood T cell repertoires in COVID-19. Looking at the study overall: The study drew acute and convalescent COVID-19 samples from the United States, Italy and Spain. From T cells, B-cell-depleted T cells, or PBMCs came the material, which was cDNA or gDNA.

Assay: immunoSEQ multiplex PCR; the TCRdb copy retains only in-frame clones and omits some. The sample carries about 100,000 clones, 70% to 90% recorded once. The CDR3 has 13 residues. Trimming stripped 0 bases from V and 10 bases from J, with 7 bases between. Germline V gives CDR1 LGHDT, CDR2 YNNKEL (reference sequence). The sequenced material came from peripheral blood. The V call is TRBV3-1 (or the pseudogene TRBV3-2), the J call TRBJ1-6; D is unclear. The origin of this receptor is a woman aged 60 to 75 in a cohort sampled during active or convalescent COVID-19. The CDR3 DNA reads TGTGCCAGCAGCCAAGAAATGGGCTCACCCCTCCACTTT. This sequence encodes CASSQEMGSPLHF.